What follows is one TCR beta chain and its context. As yet, its antigen is unknown. The record originates from a study of T cells in Graves' hyperthyroidism and ophthalmopathy. General study findings and limits: The model made its ophthalmopathy prediction, and onset followed a median approximately 6.5 months later.

RNA transcripts served as the template for amplifying TCR beta CDR3 regions. With the HTBI primer set, the TCR CDR3 went through a first round of RT-PCR. MiXCR was run by TCRdb on the multiplex PCR reads, yielding one entry per CDR3 protein. The sample has 600,000 to 700,000 distinct CDR3 sequences; approximately 42% are singletons. After removal of 7 bases from V and 4 bases from J, the junction contained 18 bases not matched to a gene. The CDR3 is made up of 18 amino acids. Per germline, CDR1 SEHNR and CDR2 FQNEAQ (reference sequence). This rearrangement joins TRBV7-9 to TRBJ1-4; 7 nucleotides align to TRBD1. The origin of this receptor is an adult man with Graves' disease, either hyperthyroidism or ophthalmopathy (not recorded which). Sequences were obtained from peripheral blood or thyroid tissue (not recorded which). The CDR3 sequence: CASTRPGATTGNNEKLFF. In DNA, the CDR3 is TGTGCCAGCACCCGTCCAGGAGCTACGACAGGGAATAATGAAAAACTGTTTTTT.